These 6 T cell receptor beta chains share one sample of origin, sequenced in a study of somatic mutations in cytotoxic T cells in rheumatoid arthritis (dated by TCRdb to the late 2010s). The library was prepared using the immunoSEQ multiplex PCR assay. TCRdb retrieved this table from immuneACCESS and kept in-frame rearrangements only. Not all clones are present; in checked studies, unresolved V genes account for under half, and no reason is known for the remainder. Recorded for this sample are 20,000 or so clones; 65% to 75% of them occurred a single time. The ten largest clones represent roughly 5% of the sample. The specimen sequenced was CD8+ T cells sorted from blood. Every receptor here comes from a man aged 55 to 70 in good health.

The CDR3: CASSPTWASGGHSTDTQYF. CDR3 sequence (DNA): TGTGCCAGCAGCCCAACGTGGGCTAGCGGGGGGCATAGCACAGATACGCAGTATTTT. The chain uses TRBV7-9 and TRBJ2-3; 11 nucleotides align to TRBD2. V shed 5 bases, J shed 0 bases, and the junction held 13 bases outside the gene matches. The CDR3 loop spans 19 amino acids. Germline loops: CDR1 SEHNR, CDR2 FQNEAQ (reference sequence).

The rearrangement uses TRBV5-6 and TRBJ1-1; D not certain. There are 14 residues in the CDR3. V lost 5 bases and J lost 3, with 14 bases in between. The germline V gene has CDR1 SGHDT and CDR2 YYEEEE. Written as DNA, the CDR3 is TGTGCCAGCAGGACGGGAGGCGGGTACACTGAAGCTTTCTTT. It translates to CASRTGGGYTEAFF.

J is TRBJ2-5 and V is TRBV27, with TRBD2 identical over 7 bases. From germline, CDR1 is MNHEY and CDR2 SMNVEV (reference sequence). Trimming cost V 1 base and J 7 bases; bases outside gene matches: 12. The CDR3 is 16 residues long. The CDR3 region has the DNA TGTGCCAGCAGTTTATTGACTAGCAGTGGTGGGGTGACCCAGTACTTC. It encodes CASSLLTSSGGVTQYF.

This clone was found once. The chain carries TRBV28 and TRBJ2-1; no reliable D call. The germline CDR1 and CDR2 sequences are MDHEN and SYDVKM. Deletions cut 8 bases from V and 10 bases from J, with 6 bases between. This CDR3 region has 9 residues. CDR3 DNA: TGTGCCAGCGGAGAAGAGCAGTTCTTC. Translation gives CASGEEQFF. The entire variable domain, with the rest obtained from reference TRBV28 and TRBJ2-1, is as follows: DVKVTQSSRYLVKRTGEKVFLECVQDMDHENMFWYRQDPGLGLRLIYFSYDVKMKEKGDIPEGYSVSREKKERFSLILESASTNQTSMYLCASGEEQFFGPGTRLTVL.

The V and J genes are TRBV10-2 and TRBJ2-7, with D tentatively TRBD2 (5 bases). The CDR3 length is 12 residues. Trimming took off 6 bases at V and 6 bases at J, with 12 bases between the two ends. Germline assignment: CDR1 WSHSY and CDR2 SAAADI. CDR3 region: CASSPGVGEQYF. The CDR3 DNA is TGCGCCAGCAGCCCCGGGGTCGGCGAGCAGTACTTC.

V gene TRBV11-2 combines with J gene TRBJ2-3, with a possible D match to TRBD2 (6 bases). Germline CDR1 SGHAT, CDR2 FQNNGV. There are 17 residues in the CDR3. Trimming left V 0 bases short and J 0 bases short, with 13 bases between. The CDR3 reads CASSLDLRGRSTDTQYF. In DNA, the CDR3 is TGTGCCAGCAGCTTAGATCTGCGGGGCCGAAGCACAGATACGCAGTATTTT. Drawing the rest from reference TRBV11-2 and TRBJ2-3, the complete variable domain is EAGVAQSPRYKIIEKRQSVAFWCNPISGHATLYWYQQILGQGPKLLIQFQNNGVVDDSQLPKDRFSAERLKGVDSTLKIQPAKLEDSAVYLCASSLDLRGRSTDTQYFGPGTRLTVL.